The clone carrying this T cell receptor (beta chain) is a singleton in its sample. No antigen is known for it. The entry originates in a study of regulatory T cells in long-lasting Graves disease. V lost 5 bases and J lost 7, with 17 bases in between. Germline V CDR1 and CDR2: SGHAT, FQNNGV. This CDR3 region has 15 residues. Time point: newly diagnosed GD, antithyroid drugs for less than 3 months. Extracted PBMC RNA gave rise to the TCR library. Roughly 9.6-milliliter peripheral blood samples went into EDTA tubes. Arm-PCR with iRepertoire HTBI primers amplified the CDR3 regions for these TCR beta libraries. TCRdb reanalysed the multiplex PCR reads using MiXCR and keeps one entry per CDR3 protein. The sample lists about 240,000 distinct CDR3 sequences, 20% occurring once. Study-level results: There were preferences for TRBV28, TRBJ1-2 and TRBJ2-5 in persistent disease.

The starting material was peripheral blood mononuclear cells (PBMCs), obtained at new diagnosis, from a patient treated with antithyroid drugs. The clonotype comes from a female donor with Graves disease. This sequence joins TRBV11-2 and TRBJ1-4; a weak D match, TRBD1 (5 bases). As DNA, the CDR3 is TGTGCCAGCAGCATAGGGACGGGGCGGACTGAAAAACTGTTTTTT. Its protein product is CASSIGTGRTEKLFF.